This passage covers 11 T cell receptor beta chains from one sample sequenced in a study of blood T cell repertoires in COVID-19. The table came from immunoSEQ multiplex PCR; TCRdb's copy has only in-frame clones and leaves some out. The table includes roughly 200,000 clones, 84% detected once. The specimen was peripheral blood. The receptors here all came from a woman aged 70-85 years with active or convalescent COVID-19.

This chain uses TRBV6-2 or TRBV6-3 with TRBJ2-7; TRBD2 matches 11 bases. Looked up from germline, CDR1 is MNHEY and CDR2 is SVGEGT. The V segment lost 1 base and the J segment 2 bases; nucleotides outside the gene matches: 4. CDR3 length: 16 residues. CDR3 region: CASSYYGTSGTYEQYF. DNA of the CDR3: TGTGCCAGCAGTTACTATGGGACTAGCGGTACCTACGAGCAGTACTTC.

CDR3 DNA: TGTGCCACCAGTGATCCAAACAGGGGGGGCTACGAGCAGTACTTC. Translating gives CATSDPNRGGYEQYF. The chain recombines TRBV24-1 with TRBJ2-7; the D gene is possibly TRBD1 (8 bases). Germline loops: CDR1 KGHDR, CDR2 SFDVKD. With 3 bases removed from V and 3 bases from J, the gap between germline ends came to 14 bases. The CDR3 totals 15 residues.

The CDR3 protein is CASSGGLLRDRYNEQFF. The CDR3 coding sequence is TGTGCCAGCAGTGGAGGTTTACTCCGGGACAGATACAATGAGCAGTTCTTC. The chain is built from TRBV2 and TRBJ2-1, with 7 bases that match TRBD1. Germline loops: CDR1 SNHLY, CDR2 FYNNEI. The CDR3 spans 17 residues. With 4 bases clipped from V and 4 bases from J, the junction kept 13 bases outside the gene matches.

V is TRBV5-1 and J is TRBJ1-2, with 9 bases matching TRBD1. J was trimmed by 8 bases and V by 3 bases; bases with no gene match: 2. In germline, CDR1 is SGHRS, CDR2 YFSETQ. This CDR3 spans 12 amino acids. The CDR3 region has the DNA TGCGCCAGCAGCTGGACAGGGGAAGGCTACACCTTC. It is translated as CASSWTGEGYTF.

The chain carries TRBV6-5 and TRBJ1-2, with 11 positions matching TRBD1. This CDR3 contains 16 residues. From germline, CDR1 is MNHEY and CDR2 SVGAGI. V shed 2 bases and J 4 bases; nucleotides not matched to a gene: 6. The CDR3 protein is CASSYGTGGSGYGYTF. The CDR3 coding sequence is TGTGCCAGCAGTTACGGGACAGGGGGTAGTGGCTATGGCTACACCTTC.

About this clone itself: Other DNA sequences in the sample encode the same CDR3. This chain connects TRBV3-1 (or the pseudogene TRBV3-2) to TRBJ2-1; D may be TRBD2 (6 bases). This CDR3 is 15 amino acids long. V was pared by 0 bases and J by 4 bases, with 10 bases between. Germline CDR1 and CDR2: LGHDT and YNNKEL (reference sequence). This CDR3 is CASSQDSGTYNEQFF. The CDR3 nucleotides read TGTGCCAGCAGCCAAGATTCGGGGACTTACAATGAGCAGTTCTTC.

The chain links TRBV4-2 to TRBJ1-1; possible D gene TRBD1, 5 bases. The CDR3 covers 14 residues. Germline V gene sequence: CDR1 LGHNA, CDR2 YNFKEQ. V lost 4 bases, J lost 4 bases, and 13 bases lay in between. In DNA form, the CDR3 reads TGTGCCAGCAGCCGCCAGGGCCAGATCACTGAAGCTTTCTTT. This codes for CASSRQGQITEAFF.

This chain joins TRBV18 and TRBJ2-5; 12 bases line up with TRBD1. V gave up 3 bases and J gave up 5 bases; unmatched junction bases: 1. This CDR3 has 14 amino acids. The V gene's germline CDR1 is KGHSH and CDR2 LQKENI. The CDR3 spells CASSPGQGAETQYF. The CDR3 DNA follows: TGTGCCAGCTCACCGGGACAGGGGGCGGAGACCCAGTACTTC.

This clone was seen a few times. The gene calls are TRBV7-9 and TRBJ2-3, with D tentatively TRBD2 (5 bases). The CDR3 is 14 amino acids. Trimming stripped 7 bases from V and 4 bases from J, with 15 bases between. Germline V gene sequence: CDR1 SEHNR, CDR2 FQNEAQ (reference sequence). For the CDR3, the DNA is TGTGCCAGCAATAGGAGATCCGGGGCAGATACGCAGTATTTT. The encoded protein is CASNRRSGADTQYF.

This sequence joins TRBV7-9 and TRBJ2-3, with D maybe TRBD2 (5 bases). Deletions cut 1 base from V and 3 bases from J, with 17 bases between. The CDR3 covers 17 residues. Looked up from germline, CDR1 is SEHNR and CDR2 is FQNEAQ (reference sequence). CDR3 protein: CASSLVYGGTSTDTQYF. CDR3 nucleotide sequence: TGTGCCAGCAGCTTAGTATATGGAGGTACATCAACAGATACGCAGTATTTT.

The chain carries TRBV5-1 and TRBJ2-1; 16 bases are shared with TRBD2. CDR3 size: 20 residues. V trimming: 3 bases; J trimming: 12 bases; junction bases outside the gene matches: 21. Per germline, CDR1 SGHRS and CDR2 YFSETQ. The CDR3 nucleotides read TGCGCCAGCAGCTCCCCGAAGGGGCGTCCGGGACTAGCGGGAGGGTCGGCGCAGTTCTTC. Translated: CASSSPKGRPGLAGGSAQFF.